Listed below are T cell receptor beta chains from one sample, sequenced in a study of OX40 agonist ivuxolimab in advanced cancers. Assay: immunoSEQ multiplex PCR; the TCRdb copy retains only in-frame clones and omits some. The table includes 45,000 or so clones, approximately 86% detected once. This specimen was CD4+ or CD8+ T cells sorted from blood, taken in a trial of the OX40 agonist ivuxolimab. These receptors were collected from an adult with an advanced solid tumor such as melanoma, head and neck, liver or kidney cancer. The CDR3 runs from the conserved cysteine through the conserved F or W. The order of the fields is V gene, J gene, CDR3 protein.

TRBV11-2	TRBJ2-7	CASSLRRGYEQYF
TRBV5-4	TRBJ2-5	CASSSNRDRVETQYF
TRBV9	TRBJ2-5	CASSSRREQETQYF
TRBV5-4	TRBJ2-3	CASSLGISGDTQYF
TRBV5-4	TRBJ1-1	CASSLAENRGRGAFF
TRBV7-9	TRBJ2-1	CASSLARDRGPYNEQFF
TRBV27	TRBJ1-5	CASSFSGPAKPNQPQHF
TRBV6-1	TRBJ2-2	CASSDPLAGVGTGELFF
TRBV19	TRBJ2-7	CASSRGLGSYEQYF
TRBV7-8	TRBJ1-2	CASSLPYGYTF
TRBV4-1	TRBJ2-7	CASSPIVSSSYEQYF
TRBV4-1	TRBJ1-2	CASSQVYGGADYGYTF
TRBV4-3	TRBJ2-3	CASSQVTGTSGTDTQYF
TRBV4-3	TRBJ1-2	CASSQDRGNSNYGYTF
TRBV7-2	TRBJ2-1	CASSLRGEAYNEQFF
TRBV4-1	TRBJ1-4	CASSQDRSDEKLFF
TRBV19	TRBJ2-2	CASSWAATGELFF
TRBV7-9	TRBJ2-5	CASRADRPQETQYF
TRBV28	TRBJ2-3	CASRWGTSHTDTQYF
TRBV10-2	TRBJ2-7	CASSEGGEGYEQYF
TRBV7-9	TRBJ2-1	CASRTAGSSYNEQFF
TRBV7-8	TRBJ2-1	CASSRDSSSYNEQFF
TRBV5-6	TRBJ2-1	CASSLVFNEQFF
TRBV7-8	TRBJ2-2	CASSFGQGLRGELFF
TRBV9	TRBJ2-5	CASSVLGGAPIPETQYF
TRBV23-1	TRBJ1-6	CASSQSRPLEWAPYNSPLHF
TRBV27	-	CASRMGRAGDEQYF
TRBV5-1	TRBJ2-1	CASSLGGVQFF
TRBV6-5	TRBJ2-2	CASSYNTGELFF
TRBV27	TRBJ2-1	CASSPGVAFYNEQFF